What follows describes a single TCR beta chain. The antigen remains unidentified. Both 60 Vbeta primers and 13 Jbeta primers went into the PCR. Some clones are missing from TCRdb's copy, which holds only in-frame ones; the method was immunoSEQ multiplex PCR. The data contain about 120,000 clones, 50% to 65% of them singletons. The CDR3 extends over 14 amino acids. The ends were cut back, 2 bases at V and 0 bases at J, with 2 bases in the middle. Germline loops: CDR1 SGHAT, CDR2 FQDESV (reference sequence). This sample is part of a study of cytomegalovirus exposure and HLA in healthy donors. Overall study findings and caveats: The listing of some 170 TCR beta chains classed them as cytomegalovirus-associated.

The TCR originated in a man aged 35 to 55 in good health and CMV-seropositive. V and J are TRBV11-1 and TRBJ2-6; the D is unclear. Source material: PBMCs. CDR3 sequence (DNA): TGTGCCAGCAGCTTACTCTCTGGGGCCAACGTCCTGACTTTC. Amino acid sequence: CASSLLSGANVLTF. The whole variable domain, remainder taken from reference TRBV11-1 and TRBJ2-6, is EAEVAQSPRYKITEKSQAVAFWCDPISGHATLYWYRQILGQGPELLVQFQDESVVDDSQLPKDRFSAERLKGVDSTLKIQPAELGDSAMYLCASSLLSGANVLTFGAGSRLTVL.